This record covers a single TCR beta chain. J gave up 11 bases and V 4 bases, and 8 bases lay outside the gene matches. The CDR3 runs to 12 residues. Germline CDR1 is SQVTM and CDR2 is ANQGSEA. The data stem from a study of T-cell reconstitution after alpha-beta-depleted transplantation in children. The TCRbeta library was prepared with unique molecular identifiers. Via MiXCR, TCRdb re-called the PCR reads, giving one row per CDR3 protein. The table records under 750,000 distinct CDR3 sequences, under 25% of them present only once. The chain joins TRBV29-1 to TRBJ1-5; TRBD1 agrees at 7 bases. The receptor comes from a boy in the first two years of life who had a stem cell transplant for acute myeloid leukemia, so the T cells may come from the graft donor. This sample comprised PBMCs, mostly from graft donor cells, obtained 360 days after TCRalphabeta/CD19-depleted stem cell transplant. The CDR3 DNA follows: TGCAGCGTTGTACTCCCCAGGGGGACCCAGCATTTT. Translation gives CSVVLPRGTQHF.